Following are 7 T cell receptor beta chains from one sample sequenced in a study of blood T cells in healthy people across ages. A sample-barcoded 5' primer and a J-beta primer mix were used in a second PCR of roughly 7 to 11 cycles. TCRdb re-derived calls from the 5' RACE reads in MiXCR, one entry per CDR3 protein. Among hundreds of thousands of distinct CDR3 sequences, 20% to 25% were seen once, and the ten largest hold 9% to 9.5%. These data were likewise used in another study, on T cells of mothers and their children.

Sequenced input: blood. Source of these receptors: a boy aged 5-17 years in good health.

The sample holds a few counts of this clonotype. This chain links TRBV12-3 or TRBV12-4 with TRBJ1-2, with 7 bases matching TRBD1. The junction had 6 bases not matched to a gene; V was cut back by 8 bases and J by 6 bases. The CDR3 is 12 residues long. The CDR3 coding sequence is TGTGCCAGCTACCGACAGGGTCATGGCTACACCTTC. Amino acids: CASYRQGHGYTF.

This rearrangement joins TRBV7-2 to TRBJ2-5; D ambiguous. The end of the DNA fits TRBJ2-7 better, so the J call may be wrong. CDR1 is SGHTA, CDR2 FQGNSA, per germline. This CDR3 has 14 amino acids. CDR3 sequence (DNA): TGTGCCAGCAGCTTCAGAACGCCGCCTGGCGAGCAGTACTTC. As protein: CASSFRTPPGEQYF.

The genes are TRBV20-1 and TRBJ2-7; 12 bases are shared with TRBD2. The junction had 5 bases not matched to a gene; V was cut back by 6 bases and J by 5 bases. Germline V CDR1 and CDR2: DFQATT, SNEGSKA (reference sequence). The CDR3 has 13 residues. CDR3 coding DNA: TGCAGTGCCATACTAGCGGGAGGACACGAGCAGTACTTC. This translates into CSAILAGGHEQYF.

V gene TRBV9 combines with J gene TRBJ1-1; D call uncertain. Germline V gives CDR1 SGDLS, CDR2 YYNGEE. The CDR3 has 13 residues. The V end was cut by 0 bases, the J end by 5 bases, with 8 bases between. CDR3 nucleotides: TGTGCCAGCAGCGTAGAACGCGGAACTGAAGCTTTCTTT. Protein product: CASSVERGTEAFF.

Here the CDR3 DNA reads TGCGCCAGCAGCCTAACGGGGACAGCTGAAGCTTTCTTT. Residues: CASSLTGTAEAFF. The rearrangement joins TRBV4-1 to TRBJ1-1; 7 bases are a match to TRBD1. The CDR3 extends over 13 amino acids. J lost 6 bases, V lost 4 bases, and 5 bases had no gene match. Germline CDR1 MGHRA, CDR2 YSYEKL.

This clonotype was counted a few times. The CDR3 loop is CASSSRTATGEQYF. DNA for the CDR3: TGCGCCAGCAGCTCGAGGACCGCTACGGGCGAGCAGTACTTC. The chain is built from TRBV5-1 and TRBJ2-7, with D unclear. Trimming removed 3 bases from V and 6 bases from J, with 16 bases in between. CDR1 and CDR2 (germline): SGHRS, YFSETQ. This CDR3 has 14 amino acids. The full variable domain, its missing parts supplied by reference TRBV5-1 and TRBJ2-7, is KAGVTQTPRYLIKTRGQQVTLSCSPISGHRSVSWYQQTPGQGLQFLFEYFSETQRNKGNFPGRFSGRQFSNSRSEMNVSTLELGDSALYLCASSSRTATGEQYFGPGTRLTVT.

The chain recombines TRBV7-2 with TRBJ2-5, with 9 bases matching TRBD1. The germline V gene has CDR1 SGHTA and CDR2 FQGNSA. CDR3 size: 16 residues. V was pared by 5 bases and J by 5 bases, with 12 bases of the junction left unmatched. The CDR3 region is CASSLTSRQGGETQYF. The CDR3 coding sequence is TGTGCCAGCAGCCTCACTTCCAGACAGGGGGGGGAGACCCAGTACTTC.